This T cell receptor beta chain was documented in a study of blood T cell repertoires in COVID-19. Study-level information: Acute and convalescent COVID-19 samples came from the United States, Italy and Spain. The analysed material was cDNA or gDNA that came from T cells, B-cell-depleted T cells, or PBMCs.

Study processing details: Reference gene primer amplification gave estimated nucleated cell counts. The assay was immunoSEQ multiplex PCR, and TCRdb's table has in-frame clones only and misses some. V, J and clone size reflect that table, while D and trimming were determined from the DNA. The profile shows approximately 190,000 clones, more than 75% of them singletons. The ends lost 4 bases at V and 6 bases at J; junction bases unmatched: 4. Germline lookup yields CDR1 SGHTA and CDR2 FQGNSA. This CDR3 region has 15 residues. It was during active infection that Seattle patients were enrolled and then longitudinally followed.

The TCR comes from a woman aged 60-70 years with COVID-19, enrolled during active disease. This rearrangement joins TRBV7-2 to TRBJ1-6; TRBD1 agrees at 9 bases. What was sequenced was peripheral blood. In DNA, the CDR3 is TGTGCCAGCAGCTCACCGGGACAGGGTAATTCACCCCTCCACTTT. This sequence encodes CASSSPGQGNSPLHF.